This T cell receptor beta chain was recorded in a study of early T cells in non-severe SARS-CoV-2 infection. Overall study: Chains were unpaired, as sequencing was done on bulk RNA from unsorted whole blood.

On this clonotype: Its cognate antigen is unknown.

Each single cDNA molecule received a unique molecular identifier. TCRdb re-called the 5' RACE reads with MiXCR, one entry per CDR3 protein. The data hold 29,000 or so distinct CDR3 sequences, with 8.5% to 10% observed a single time. Germline lookup yields CDR1 SGHVS and CDR2 FQNEAQ. Trimming took 6 bases from V and 5 from J; bases not matched to a gene: 17. This CDR3 is built from 18 residues. Findings and limits, study-wide: Matches to VDJdb favored anti-spike CD8 responses and missed private and CD4 specificities.

The chain couples TRBV7-8 to TRBJ2-2; the match to TRBD1 covers 8 bases. This clonotype was sampled from an adult who was a healthcare worker with PCR-confirmed SARS-CoV-2 infection or an uninfected control (not recorded which). Sequencing was done on a sample of whole blood. This chain's CDR3 is CASRPYQGAGSRTGELFF. In DNA form, the CDR3 reads TGTGCCAGCAGACCATATCAGGGGGCGGGAAGTCGAACCGGGGAGCTGTTTTTT.